This T cell receptor (beta chain) comes out of a study of OX40 agonist ivuxolimab in advanced cancers. Trimming took off 10 bases at V and 6 bases at J, with 15 bases between the two ends. The CDR3 loop spans 12 amino acids. CDR1 is MNHEY and CDR2 is SVGAGI in the germline V gene. Using immunoSEQ multiplex PCR, the repertoire was profiled, and TCRdb retains in-frame clones only, with some absent. The sample records tens of thousands of clones, 85% to 95% being singletons. The receptor was derived from an adult with an advanced solid tumor such as melanoma, head and neck, liver or kidney cancer. V gene TRBV6-5 combines with J gene TRBJ2-5; no definite D call. Sequences were derived from CD4+ or CD8+ T cells sorted from blood, sampled in a trial of the OX40 agonist ivuxolimab. The CDR3, as DNA: TGTGCCACCAGCACGTTAACTCAGACCCAGTACTTC. As protein: CATSTLTQTQYF.